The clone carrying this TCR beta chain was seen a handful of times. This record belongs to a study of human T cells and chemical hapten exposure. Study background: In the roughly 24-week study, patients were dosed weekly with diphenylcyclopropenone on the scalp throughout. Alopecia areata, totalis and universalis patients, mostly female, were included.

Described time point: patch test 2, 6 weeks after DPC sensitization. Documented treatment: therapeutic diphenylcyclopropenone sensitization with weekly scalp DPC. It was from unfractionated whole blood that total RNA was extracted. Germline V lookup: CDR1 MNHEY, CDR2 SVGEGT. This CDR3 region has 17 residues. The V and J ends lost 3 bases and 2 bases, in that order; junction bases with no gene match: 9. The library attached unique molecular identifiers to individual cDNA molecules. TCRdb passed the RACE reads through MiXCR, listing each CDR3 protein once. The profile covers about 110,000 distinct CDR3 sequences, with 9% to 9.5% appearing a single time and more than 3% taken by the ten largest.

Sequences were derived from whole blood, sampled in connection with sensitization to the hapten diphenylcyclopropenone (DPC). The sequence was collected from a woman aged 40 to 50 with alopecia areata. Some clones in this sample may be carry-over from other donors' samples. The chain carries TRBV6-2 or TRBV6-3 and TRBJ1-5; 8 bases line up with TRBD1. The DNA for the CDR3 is TGTGCCAGCAGTTATGCAGGGGGCTCGTCGGGCAATCAGCCCCAGCATTTT. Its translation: CASSYAGGSSGNQPQHF.